These 11 T cell receptor beta chains originate from one sample sequenced in a study of shared clonotypes between healthy human individuals. Assay: immunoSEQ multiplex PCR; the TCRdb copy retains only in-frame clones and omits some. The table lists some 2,500,000 clones, roughly 93% of them singletons. Sequenced material: naive CD4+ T cells from PBMCs. Subset denoted: CD45RA+ positively selected. The receptors originated from a man between 18 and 35 years old in good health. Some clones in this sample may be carry-over from other donors' samples.

The CDR3 DNA follows: TGTGCCAGCAGCTTAGGGGGACAGTTCTATGGCTACACCTTC. It encodes CASSLGGQFYGYTF. The V call is TRBV7-2, the J call TRBJ1-2; 7 positions match TRBD1. The CDR3 runs 14 residues. From germline, CDR1 is SGHTA and CDR2 FQGNSA. J gave up 4 bases and V 1 base, and 3 bases lay outside the gene matches.

CDR3 in DNA: TGTGCCTGGAGTGCCACTCTCTTCAATGAGCAGTTCTTC. This encodes CAWSATLFNEQFF. V usage is TRBV30 and J usage is TRBJ2-1; D remains unclear. There are 13 residues in the CDR3. Per the germline V gene, CDR1 is GTSNPN and CDR2 is SVGIG (reference sequence). Between the trimmed V and J ends, which lost 1 base and 6 bases, there was a span of 10 bases.

This clone has only one observation. This sample also contains other DNA sequences that code for the same CDR3. This rearrangement joins TRBV28 to TRBJ1-5; D perhaps matches TRBD1 (5 bases). The CDR3 length is 12 residues. Germline V gene data show CDR1 as MDHEN and CDR2 as SYDVKM. V was trimmed by 3 bases and J by 7 bases, leaving 7 bases between them. The CDR3: CASSLWGQPQHF. The CDR3 nucleotides read TGTGCCAGCAGTTTGTGGGGCCAGCCCCAGCATTTT.

V gene TRBV7-2 combines with J gene TRBJ2-5; D remains ambiguous. CDR1 and CDR2 from the germline V gene are SGHTA and FQGNSA. Trimming pared 5 bases from V and 2 bases from J, leaving 3 bases between. This CDR3 region has 11 residues. CDR3 DNA: TGTGCCAGCAGCCAACAAGAGACCCAGTACTTC. Its translation: CASSQQETQYF.

The chain joins TRBV27 to TRBJ2-7, with D possibly being TRBD1 (6 bases). Trimming shortened V by 5 bases and J by 0 bases, and 11 bases separated the two germline ends. CDR3 length: 14 residues. The germline V gene has CDR1 MNHEY and CDR2 SMNVEV (reference sequence). The CDR3, as DNA: TGTGCCAGCAGTAGACGGGACAACTCCTACGAGCAGTACTTC. It specifies CASSRRDNSYEQYF.

The J gene is TRBJ2-7, the V gene TRBV7-2; D gene uncertain. This CDR3 is built from 15 residues. Trimming shortened V by 5 bases and J by 0 bases, and 14 bases separated the two germline ends. Germline assignment: CDR1 SGHTA and CDR2 FQGNSA. CDR3 nucleotide sequence: TGTGCCAGCAGCCCAGTGGATCAAAGCTCCTACGAGCAGTACTTC. Encoded protein: CASSPVDQSSYEQYF.

J is TRBJ2-5 and V is TRBV29-1; D is perhaps TRBD1 (7 bases). CDR1 SQVTM and CDR2 ANQGSEA come from the germline V gene. Trimming removed 3 bases from V and 5 bases from J, with 13 bases in between. The CDR3 is made up of 13 amino acids. The CDR3 DNA sequence: TGCAGCGTTGAGACAGGGAGGATCGAGACCCAGTACTTC. Protein: CSVETGRIETQYF.

The chain recombines TRBV19 with TRBJ2-7; 8 bases line up with TRBD1. Per the germline V gene, CDR1 is LNHDA and CDR2 is SQIVND (reference sequence). This CDR3 comprises 15 residues. Trimming cost V 6 bases and J 3 bases; bases outside gene matches: 10. The CDR3 coding sequence is TGTGCCAGTAGGATACGACAGGGGTTAGGCTACGAGCAGTACTTC. Protein sequence: CASRIRQGLGYEQYF.

This chain links TRBV7-2 with TRBJ1-1; a possible D gene is TRBD1 (5 bases). The CDR3 has 16 residues. CDR1 and CDR2 (germline): SGHTA, FQGNSA. V was cut by 0 bases and J by 3 bases, with 14 bases left in between. The CDR3 region has the DNA TGTGCCAGCAGCTTAGCGCTAGGCAGGGTGGACACTGAAGCTTTCTTT. It encodes CASSLALGRVDTEAFF. Full variable domain (outside the CDR3, taken from reference TRBV7-2 and TRBJ1-1): GAGVSQSPSNKVTEKGKDVELRCDPISGHTALYWYRQSLGQGLEFLIYFQGNSAPDKSGLPSDRFSAERTGGSVSTLTIQRTQQEDSAVYLCASSLALGRVDTEAFFGQGTRLTVV.

This chain connects TRBV7-2 to TRBJ2-3, with 7 bases lining up with TRBD2. Germline V gene data show CDR1 as SGHTA and CDR2 as FQGNSA. Trimming removed 0 bases from V and 6 bases from J; junction bases left unmatched: 6. There are 15 residues in the CDR3. The CDR3 DNA follows: TGTGCCAGCAGCTTAGCGCTCCTAGCGGTGGATACGCAGTATTTT. Translated, it gives CASSLALLAVDTQYF.

This chain links TRBV2 with TRBJ2-3; 9 bases fit TRBD2. The CDR3 is 16 residues long. The junction had 7 bases not matched to a gene; V was cut back by 5 bases and J by 1 base. Germline CDR1 SNHLY, CDR2 FYNNEI. The CDR3 loop is CASSPSGRRGTDTQYF. The CDR3 DNA sequence: TGTGCCAGCAGTCCCAGCGGGAGGCGGGGCACAGATACGCAGTATTTT.